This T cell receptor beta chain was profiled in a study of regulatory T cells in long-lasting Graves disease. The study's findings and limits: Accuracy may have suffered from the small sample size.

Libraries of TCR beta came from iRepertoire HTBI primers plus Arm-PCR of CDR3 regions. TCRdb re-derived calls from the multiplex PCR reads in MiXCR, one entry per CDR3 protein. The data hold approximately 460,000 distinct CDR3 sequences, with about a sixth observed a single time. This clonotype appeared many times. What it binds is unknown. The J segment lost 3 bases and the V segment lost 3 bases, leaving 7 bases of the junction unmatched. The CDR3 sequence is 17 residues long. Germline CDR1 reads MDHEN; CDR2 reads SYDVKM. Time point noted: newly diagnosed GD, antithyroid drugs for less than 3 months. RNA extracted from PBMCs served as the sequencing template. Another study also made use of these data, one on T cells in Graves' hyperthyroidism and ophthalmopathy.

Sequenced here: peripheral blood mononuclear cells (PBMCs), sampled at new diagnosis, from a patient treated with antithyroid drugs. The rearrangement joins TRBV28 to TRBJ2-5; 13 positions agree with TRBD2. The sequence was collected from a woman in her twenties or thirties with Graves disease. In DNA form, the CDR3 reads TGTGCCAGCAGTTTCGTTAGACTAGCGGGAGGTGAAGAGACCCAGTACTTC. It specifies CASSFVRLAGGEETQYF.